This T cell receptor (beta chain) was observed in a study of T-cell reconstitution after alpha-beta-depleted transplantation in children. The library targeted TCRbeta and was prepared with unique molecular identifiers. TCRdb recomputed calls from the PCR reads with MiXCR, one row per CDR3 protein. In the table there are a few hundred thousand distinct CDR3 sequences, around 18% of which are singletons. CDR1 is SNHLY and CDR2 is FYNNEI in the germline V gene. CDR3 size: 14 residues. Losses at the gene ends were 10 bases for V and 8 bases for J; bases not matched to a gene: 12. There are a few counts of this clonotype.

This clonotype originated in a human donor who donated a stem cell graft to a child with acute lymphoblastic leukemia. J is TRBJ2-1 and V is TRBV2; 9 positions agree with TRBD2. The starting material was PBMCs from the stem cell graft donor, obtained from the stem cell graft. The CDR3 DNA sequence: TGTGCCACCCGACCGGGACTAGCTACCGATGAGCAGTTCTTC. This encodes CATRPGLATDEQFF.